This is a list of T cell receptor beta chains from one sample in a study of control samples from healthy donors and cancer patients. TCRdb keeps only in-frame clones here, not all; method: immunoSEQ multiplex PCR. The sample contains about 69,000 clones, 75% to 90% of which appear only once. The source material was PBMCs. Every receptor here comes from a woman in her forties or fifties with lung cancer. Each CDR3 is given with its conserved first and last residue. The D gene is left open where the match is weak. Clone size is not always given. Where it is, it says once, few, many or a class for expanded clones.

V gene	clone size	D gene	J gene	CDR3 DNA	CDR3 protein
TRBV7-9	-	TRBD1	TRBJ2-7	TGTGCCAGCAGCCTTAGGACAGGGAGTAACGAGCAGTACTTC	CASSLRTGSNEQYF
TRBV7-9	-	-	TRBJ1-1	TGTGCCAGCAGCTTAGTGACTAATGGGGGTGCAGCTTTCTTT	CASSLVTNGGAAFF
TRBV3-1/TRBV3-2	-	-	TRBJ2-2	TGTGCCAGCAGCAACGGCGGGGAGCTGTTTTTT	CASSNGGELFF
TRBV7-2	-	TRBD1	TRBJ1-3	TGTGCCAGCAGCTTAACAGGGGAAGGAGGAAACACCATATATTTT	CASSLTGEGGNTIYF
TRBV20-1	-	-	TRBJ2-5	TGCAGTGCTAGTCGGTACAGGGCCTATAGAGGGGATTCGGAGACCCAGTACTTC	CSASRYRAYRGDSETQYF
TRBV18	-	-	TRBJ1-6	TGTGCCAGCTCACCGCACCGAGTAGACTCCTATAATTCACCCCTCCACTTT	CASSPHRVDSYNSPLHF
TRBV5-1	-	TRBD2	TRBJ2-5	TGCGCCAGCAGCTCTTATAGCGGGGGGCCCCAAGAGACCCAGTACTTC	CASSSYSGGPQETQYF
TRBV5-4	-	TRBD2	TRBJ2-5	TGTGCCAGCAGCTTGTCAGGCGGGGGGCCGGAGACCCAGTACTTC	CASSLSGGGPETQYF
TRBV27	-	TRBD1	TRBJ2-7	TGTGCCAGCAGTCCGGGGACAGCAAACTACGAGCAGTACTTC	CASSPGTANYEQYF
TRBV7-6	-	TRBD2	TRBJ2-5	TGTGCCAGCAGCTCAGACCTAGGGCTAGCGGGGGGAGGACAAGAGACCCAGTACTTC	CASSSDLGLAGGGQETQYF
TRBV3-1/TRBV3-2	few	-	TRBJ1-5	TGTGCCAGCAGCCGAGGGGAACAGCCCCAGCATTTT	CASSRGEQPQHF
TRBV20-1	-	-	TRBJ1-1	TGCAGTGCTAGAGATGGGACAGAAGCTTTCTTT	CSARDGTEAFF
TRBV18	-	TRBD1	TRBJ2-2	TGTGCCAGCTCTTCCGGGACAGTTAACACCGGGGAGCTGTTTTTT	CASSSGTVNTGELFF
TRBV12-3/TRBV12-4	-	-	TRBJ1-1	TGTGCCAGCAGTAGGCAGGAGTACACTGAAGCTTTCTTT	CASSRQEYTEAFF
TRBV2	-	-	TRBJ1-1	TGTGCCAGCATCGAGGTCAACACTGAAGCTTTCTTT	CASIEVNTEAFF
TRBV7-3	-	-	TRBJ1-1	TGTGCCAGCAGCTTATTGGGTCAAGGGAACACTGAAGCTTTCTTT	CASSLLGQGNTEAFF
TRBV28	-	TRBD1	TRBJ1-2	TGTGCCAGCAGTCTCATGACAGGGGGCTTTGGTGGCTACACCTTC	CASSLMTGGFGGYTF
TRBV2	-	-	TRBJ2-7	TGTGCCAGCAGTTCATACGCAGGGTTCGAGCAGTACTTC	CASSSYAGFEQYF
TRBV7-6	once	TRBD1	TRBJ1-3	TGTGCCAGCAGCCCTGGACAGGTCTCTGGAAACACCATATATTTT	CASSPGQVSGNTIYF
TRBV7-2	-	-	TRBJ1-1	TGTGCCAGCAGCTTAGGTCAAACGGTGACCTGGGTCACTGAAGCTTTCTTT	CASSLGQTVTWVTEAFF